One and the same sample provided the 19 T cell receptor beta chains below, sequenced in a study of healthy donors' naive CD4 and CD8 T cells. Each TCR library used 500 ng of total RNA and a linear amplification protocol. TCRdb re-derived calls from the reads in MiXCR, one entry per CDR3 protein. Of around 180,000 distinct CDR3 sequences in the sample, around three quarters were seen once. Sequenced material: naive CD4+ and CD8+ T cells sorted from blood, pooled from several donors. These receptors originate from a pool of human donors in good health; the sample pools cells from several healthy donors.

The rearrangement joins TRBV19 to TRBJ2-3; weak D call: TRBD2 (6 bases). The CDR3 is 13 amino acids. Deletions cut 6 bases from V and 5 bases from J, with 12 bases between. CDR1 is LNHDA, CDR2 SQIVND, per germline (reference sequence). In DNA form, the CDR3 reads TGTGCCAGTAGCCCCCTGGGAGGAGATACGCAGTATTTT. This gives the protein CASSPLGGDTQYF.

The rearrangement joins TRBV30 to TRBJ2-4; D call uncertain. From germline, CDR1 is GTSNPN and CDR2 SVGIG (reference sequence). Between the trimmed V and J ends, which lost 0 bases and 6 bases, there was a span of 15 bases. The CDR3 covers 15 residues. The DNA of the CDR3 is TGTGCCTGGAGTGTATCCCTTACTTCTCCAAACATTCAGTACTTC. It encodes CAWSVSLTSPNIQYF.

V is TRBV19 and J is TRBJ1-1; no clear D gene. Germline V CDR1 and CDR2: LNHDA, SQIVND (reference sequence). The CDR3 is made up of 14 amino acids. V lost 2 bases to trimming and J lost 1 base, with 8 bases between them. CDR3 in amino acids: CASSITPTNTEAFF. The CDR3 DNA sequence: TGTGCCAGTAGTATAACACCCACGAACACTGAAGCTTTCTTT.

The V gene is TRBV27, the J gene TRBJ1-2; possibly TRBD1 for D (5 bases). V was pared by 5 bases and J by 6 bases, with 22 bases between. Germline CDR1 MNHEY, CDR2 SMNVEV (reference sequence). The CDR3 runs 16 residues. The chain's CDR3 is CASSRRVGQDIDGYTF. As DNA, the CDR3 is TGTGCCAGCAGTCGGCGGGTGGGGCAGGATATCGATGGCTACACCTTC.

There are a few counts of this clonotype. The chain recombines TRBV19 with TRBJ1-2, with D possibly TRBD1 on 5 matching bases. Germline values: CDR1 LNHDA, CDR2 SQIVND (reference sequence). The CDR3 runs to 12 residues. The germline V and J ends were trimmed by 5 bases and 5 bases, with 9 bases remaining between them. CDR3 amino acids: CASSEQEYGYTF. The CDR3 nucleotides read TGTGCCAGTAGTGAACAGGAGTATGGCTACACCTTC.

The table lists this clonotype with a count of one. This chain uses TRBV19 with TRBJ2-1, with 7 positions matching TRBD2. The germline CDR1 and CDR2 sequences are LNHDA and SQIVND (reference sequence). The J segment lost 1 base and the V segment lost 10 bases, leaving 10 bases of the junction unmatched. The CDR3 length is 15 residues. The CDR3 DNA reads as TGTGCCACCTCAAACCAAGCGGGATCCTACAATGAGCAGTTCTTC. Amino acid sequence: CATSNQAGSYNEQFF.

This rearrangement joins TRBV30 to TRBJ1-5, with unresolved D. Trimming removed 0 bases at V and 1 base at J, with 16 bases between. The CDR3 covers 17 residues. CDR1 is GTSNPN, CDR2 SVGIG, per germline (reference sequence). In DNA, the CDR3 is TGTGCCTGGAGTGTACGGGGAGGGATCGAGAGCAATCAGCCCCAGCATTTT. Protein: CAWSVRGGIESNQPQHF.

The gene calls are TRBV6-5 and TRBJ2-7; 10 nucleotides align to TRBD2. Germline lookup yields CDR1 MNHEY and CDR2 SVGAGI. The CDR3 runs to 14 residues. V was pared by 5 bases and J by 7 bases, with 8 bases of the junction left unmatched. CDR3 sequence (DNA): TGTGCCAGCAGTGATTGGCTAGCGGGAGCTGAGCAGTACTTC. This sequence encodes CASSDWLAGAEQYF.

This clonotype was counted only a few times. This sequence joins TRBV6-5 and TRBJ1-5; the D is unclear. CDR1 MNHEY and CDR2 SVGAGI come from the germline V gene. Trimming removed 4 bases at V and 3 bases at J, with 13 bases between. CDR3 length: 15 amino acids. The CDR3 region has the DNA TGTGCCAGCAGTTTATTTCTCGGATCCAATCAGCCCCAGCATTTT. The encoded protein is CASSLFLGSNQPQHF.

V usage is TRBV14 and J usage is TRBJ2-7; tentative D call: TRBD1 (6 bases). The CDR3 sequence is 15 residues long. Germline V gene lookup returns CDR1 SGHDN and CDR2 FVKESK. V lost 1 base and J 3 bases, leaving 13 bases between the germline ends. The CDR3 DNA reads TGTGCCAGCAGCCAAGTTTCCGGCAGGGGCTACGAGCAGTACTTC. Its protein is CASSQVSGRGYEQYF. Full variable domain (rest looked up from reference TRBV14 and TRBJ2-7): EAGVTQFPSHSVIEKGQTVTLRCDPISGHDNLYWYRRVMGKEIKFLLHFVKESKQDESGMPNNRFLAERTGGTYSTLKVQPAELEDSGVYFCASSQVSGRGYEQYFGPGTRLTVT.

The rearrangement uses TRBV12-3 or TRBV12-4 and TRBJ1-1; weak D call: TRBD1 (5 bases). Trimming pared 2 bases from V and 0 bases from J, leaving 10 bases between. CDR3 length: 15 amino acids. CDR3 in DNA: TGTGCCAGCAGTTTACGAGGGGTGTTGAACACTGAAGCTTTCTTT. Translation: CASSLRGVLNTEAFF.

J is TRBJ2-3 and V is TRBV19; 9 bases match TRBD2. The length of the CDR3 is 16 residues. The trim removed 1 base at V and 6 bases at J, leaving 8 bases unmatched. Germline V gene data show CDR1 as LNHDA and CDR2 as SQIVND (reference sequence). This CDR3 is CASSIAAGGPKDTQYF. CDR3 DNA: TGTGCCAGTAGTATAGCCGCGGGAGGGCCGAAGGATACGCAGTATTTT.

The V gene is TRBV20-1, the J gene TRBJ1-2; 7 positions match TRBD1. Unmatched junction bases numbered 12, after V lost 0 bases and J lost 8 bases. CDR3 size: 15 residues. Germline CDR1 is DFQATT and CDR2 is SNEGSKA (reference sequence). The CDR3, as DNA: TGCAGTGCTAGAGATGGGAGGGGGCGTCGGGACGGCTACACCTTC. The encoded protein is CSARDGRGRRDGYTF.

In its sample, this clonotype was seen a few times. CDR3 sequence reads: CASSRGPDRMNTEAFF. In DNA form, the CDR3 reads TGCGCCAGCAGCCGAGGACCCGATCGCATGAACACTGAAGCTTTCTTT. The V gene is TRBV5-1, the J gene TRBJ1-1; no definite D call. V lost 4 bases and J 0 bases, leaving 16 bases between the germline ends. The CDR3 totals 16 residues. Per the germline V gene, CDR1 is SGHRS and CDR2 is YFSETQ.

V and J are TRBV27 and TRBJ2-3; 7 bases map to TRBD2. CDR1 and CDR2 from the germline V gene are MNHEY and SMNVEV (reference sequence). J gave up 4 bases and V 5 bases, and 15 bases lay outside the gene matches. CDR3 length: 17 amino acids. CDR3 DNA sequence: TGTGCCAGCAGTCGCCAGGGTGCGGGAGTCTCCGCAGATACGCAGTATTTT. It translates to CASSRQGAGVSADTQYF.

CDR3 sequence (DNA): TGTGCCAGCAGTTACCCACGGGCCCACATAAGCTCCTACAATGAGCAGTTCTTC. This encodes CASSYPRAHISSYNEQFF. The chain is built from TRBV6-6 and TRBJ2-1, with unresolved D. The germline V and J ends were trimmed by 2 bases and 0 bases, with 17 bases remaining between them. The CDR3 length is 18 residues. Germline V gene data show CDR1 as MNHNY and CDR2 as SVGAGI (reference sequence).

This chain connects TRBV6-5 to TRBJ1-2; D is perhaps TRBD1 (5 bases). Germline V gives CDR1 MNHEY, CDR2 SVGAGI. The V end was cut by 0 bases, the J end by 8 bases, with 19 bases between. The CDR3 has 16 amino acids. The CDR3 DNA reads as TGTGCCAGCAGTTACTCTATCCGGCGGGGGAGAGGCGGCTACACCTTC. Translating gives CASSYSIRRGRGGYTF.

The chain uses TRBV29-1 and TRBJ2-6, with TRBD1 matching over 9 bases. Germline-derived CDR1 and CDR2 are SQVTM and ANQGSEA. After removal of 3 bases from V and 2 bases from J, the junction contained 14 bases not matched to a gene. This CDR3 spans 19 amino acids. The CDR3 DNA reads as TGCAGCGTTGACGGTGAGGGACAGGGTGTTCGAACTGGGGCCAACGTCCTGACTTTC. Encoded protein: CSVDGEGQGVRTGANVLTF.

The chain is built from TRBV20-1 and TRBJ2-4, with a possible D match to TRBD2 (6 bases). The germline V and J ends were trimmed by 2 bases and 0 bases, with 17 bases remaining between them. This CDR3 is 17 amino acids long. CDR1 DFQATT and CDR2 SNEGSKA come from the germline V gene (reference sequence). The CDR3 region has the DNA TGCAGTGCTAGACGGGACGGACTAAGACTAGCCAAAAACATTCAGTACTTC. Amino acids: CSARRDGLRLAKNIQYF.